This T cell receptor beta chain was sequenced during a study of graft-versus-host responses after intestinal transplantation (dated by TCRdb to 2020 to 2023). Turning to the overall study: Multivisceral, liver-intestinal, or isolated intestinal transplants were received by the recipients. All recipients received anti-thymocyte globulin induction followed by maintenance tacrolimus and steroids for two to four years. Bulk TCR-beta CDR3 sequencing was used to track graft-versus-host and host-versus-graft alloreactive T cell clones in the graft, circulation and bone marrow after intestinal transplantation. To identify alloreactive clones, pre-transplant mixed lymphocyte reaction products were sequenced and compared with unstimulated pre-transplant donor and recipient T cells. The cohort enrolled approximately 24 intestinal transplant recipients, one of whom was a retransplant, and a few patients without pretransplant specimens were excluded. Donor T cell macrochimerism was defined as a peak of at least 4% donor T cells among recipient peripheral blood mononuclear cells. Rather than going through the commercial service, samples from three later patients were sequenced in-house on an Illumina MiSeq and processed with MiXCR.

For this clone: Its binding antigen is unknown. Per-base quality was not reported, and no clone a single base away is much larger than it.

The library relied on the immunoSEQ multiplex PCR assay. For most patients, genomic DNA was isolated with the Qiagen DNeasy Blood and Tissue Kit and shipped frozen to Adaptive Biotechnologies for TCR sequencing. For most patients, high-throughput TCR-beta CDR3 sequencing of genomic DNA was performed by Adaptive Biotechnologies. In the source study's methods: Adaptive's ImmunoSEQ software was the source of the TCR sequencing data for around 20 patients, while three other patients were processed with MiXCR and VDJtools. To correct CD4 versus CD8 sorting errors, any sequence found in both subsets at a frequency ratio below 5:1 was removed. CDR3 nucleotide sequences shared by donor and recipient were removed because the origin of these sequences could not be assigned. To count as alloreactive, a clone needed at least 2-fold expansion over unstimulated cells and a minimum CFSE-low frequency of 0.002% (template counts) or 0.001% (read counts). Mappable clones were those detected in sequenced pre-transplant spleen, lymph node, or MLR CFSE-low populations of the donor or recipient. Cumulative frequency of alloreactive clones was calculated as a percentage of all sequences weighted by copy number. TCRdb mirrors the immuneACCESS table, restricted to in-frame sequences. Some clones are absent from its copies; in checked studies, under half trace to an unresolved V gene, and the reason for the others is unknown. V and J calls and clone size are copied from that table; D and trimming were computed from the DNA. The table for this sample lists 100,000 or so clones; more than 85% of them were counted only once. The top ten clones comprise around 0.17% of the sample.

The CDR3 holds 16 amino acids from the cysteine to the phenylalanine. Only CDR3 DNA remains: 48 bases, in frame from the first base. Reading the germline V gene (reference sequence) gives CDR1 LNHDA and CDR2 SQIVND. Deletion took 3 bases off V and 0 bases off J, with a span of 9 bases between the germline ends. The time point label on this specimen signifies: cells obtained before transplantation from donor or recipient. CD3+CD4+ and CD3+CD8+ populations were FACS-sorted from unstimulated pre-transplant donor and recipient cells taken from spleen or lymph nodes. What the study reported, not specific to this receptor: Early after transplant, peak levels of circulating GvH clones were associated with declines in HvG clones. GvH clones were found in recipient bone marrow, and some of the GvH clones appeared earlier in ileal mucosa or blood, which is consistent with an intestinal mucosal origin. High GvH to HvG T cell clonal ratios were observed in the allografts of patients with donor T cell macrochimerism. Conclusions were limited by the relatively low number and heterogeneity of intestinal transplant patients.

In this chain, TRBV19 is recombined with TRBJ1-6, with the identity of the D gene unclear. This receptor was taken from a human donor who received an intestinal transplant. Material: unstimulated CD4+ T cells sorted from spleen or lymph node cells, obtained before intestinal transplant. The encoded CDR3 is CASSMSYGSYNSPLHF. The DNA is TGTGCCAGTAGTATGAGTTACGGCTCCTATAATTCACCCCTCCACTTT.